This TCR beta chain was obtained from a study of vaccination effects on CD4 cells after COVID-19. Study-wide background: Every participant took two doses of the BNT162b2 or mRNA-1273 vaccine. Study observations and caveats: After vaccination, at late timepoints, clones induced by infection and by vaccine contracted markedly.

Ahead of sequencing, the ViraFEST assay grew antigen-specific CD4+ T cells using viral peptide pools. Culturing for about 9 days preceded CD4+ T cell isolation. Each vaccine recipient was nucleocapsid antibody negative and had no prior SARS-CoV-2 infection. IL-2 medium was substituted for half the medium on days 3 and 7. Germline CDR1 and CDR2: MNHNY and SVGAGI (reference sequence). V was pared by 3 bases and J by 4 bases, with 14 bases between. The CDR3 runs to 15 residues. Repertoires were generated with immunoSEQ multiplex PCR, while TCRdb's copy carries only in-frame clones and drops some. The repertoire consists of 20,000 to 30,000 clones, with over 60% occurring once and the leading ten covering 10% to 13%. A note on this clone: Its antigen is unknown.

The material was CD4+ T cells from PBMCs cultured with HCoV-NL63 spike peptides, obtained before COVID-19 vaccination. The chain combines TRBV6-6 with TRBJ2-3; maybe TRBD2 (6 bases). The receptor comes from a human donor who received a COVID-19 vaccine. The CDR3 spells CASSYVGGISDTQYF. CDR3 DNA sequence: TGTGCCAGCAGTTATGTCGGGGGAATTTCAGATACGCAGTATTTT.